This TCR beta chain was found in a study of shared clonotypes between healthy human individuals. The wider study: Researchers assigned three CD4 naive, three CD4 memory, two CD8 naive and one CD8 memory plate to each donor. Study-level findings and limits: Clonotypes which were not shared had lower generation probabilities than clonotypes that all four donors shared.

CDR1 and CDR2 (germline): SEHNR, FQNEAQ (reference sequence). V lost 5 bases and J lost 5; bases outside the gene matches: 7. The CDR3 loop spans 16 amino acids. Each cell subset's genomic DNA was divided evenly among several immunoSEQ plates. Clones were sequenced by immunoSEQ multiplex PCR, and TCRdb holds only the in-frame ones, with some missing. Of approximately 1,000,000 clones listed, more than 75% are singletons. This clone was recorded once. Antigen specificity is unknown. The identical CDR3 is also encoded by other nucleotide sequences in the sample. This chain links TRBV7-9 with TRBJ2-5; 14 positions agree with TRBD2. The TCR sequence derives from a man aged 18 to 30 in good health. Some clones in this sample may be carry-over from other donors' samples. Source material: memory CD4+ T cells from PBMCs. As to subset: CD45RA-negative fraction. The CDR3 DNA sequence: TGTGCCAGCAGCCCAGGGACTAGCGGGAGAGGGGAGACCCAGTACTTC. It encodes CASSPGTSGRGETQYF.